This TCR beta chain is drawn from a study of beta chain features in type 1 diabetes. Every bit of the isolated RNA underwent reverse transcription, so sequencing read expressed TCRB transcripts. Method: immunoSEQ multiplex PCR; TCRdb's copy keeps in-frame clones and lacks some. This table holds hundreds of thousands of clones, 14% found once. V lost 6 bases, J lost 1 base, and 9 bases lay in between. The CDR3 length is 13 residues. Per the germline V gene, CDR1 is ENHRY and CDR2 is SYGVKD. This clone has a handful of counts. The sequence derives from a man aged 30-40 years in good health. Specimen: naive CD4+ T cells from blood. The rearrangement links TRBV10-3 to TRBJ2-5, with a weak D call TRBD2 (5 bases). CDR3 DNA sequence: TGTGCCATCAGGCAAGCGGTCCAAGAGACCCAGTACTTC. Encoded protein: CAIRQAVQETQYF.